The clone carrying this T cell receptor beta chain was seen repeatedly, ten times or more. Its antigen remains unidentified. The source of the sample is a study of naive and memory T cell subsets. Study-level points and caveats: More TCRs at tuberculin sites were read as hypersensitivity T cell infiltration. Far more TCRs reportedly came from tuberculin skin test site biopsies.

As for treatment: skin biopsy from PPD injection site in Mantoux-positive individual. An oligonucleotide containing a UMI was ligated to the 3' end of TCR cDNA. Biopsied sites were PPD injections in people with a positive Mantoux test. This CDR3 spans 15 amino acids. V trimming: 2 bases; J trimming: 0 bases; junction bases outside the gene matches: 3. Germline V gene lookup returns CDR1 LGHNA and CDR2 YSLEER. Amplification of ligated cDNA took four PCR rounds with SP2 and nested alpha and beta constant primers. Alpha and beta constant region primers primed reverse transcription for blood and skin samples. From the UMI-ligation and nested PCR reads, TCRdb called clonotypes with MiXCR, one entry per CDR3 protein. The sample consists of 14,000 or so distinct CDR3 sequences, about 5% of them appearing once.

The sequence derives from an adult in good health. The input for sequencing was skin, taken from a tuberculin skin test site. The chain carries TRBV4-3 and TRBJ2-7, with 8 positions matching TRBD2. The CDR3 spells CASSQFGGGSYEQYF. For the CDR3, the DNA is TGCGCCAGCAGCCAATTCGGGGGGGGCTCCTACGAGCAGTACTTC.